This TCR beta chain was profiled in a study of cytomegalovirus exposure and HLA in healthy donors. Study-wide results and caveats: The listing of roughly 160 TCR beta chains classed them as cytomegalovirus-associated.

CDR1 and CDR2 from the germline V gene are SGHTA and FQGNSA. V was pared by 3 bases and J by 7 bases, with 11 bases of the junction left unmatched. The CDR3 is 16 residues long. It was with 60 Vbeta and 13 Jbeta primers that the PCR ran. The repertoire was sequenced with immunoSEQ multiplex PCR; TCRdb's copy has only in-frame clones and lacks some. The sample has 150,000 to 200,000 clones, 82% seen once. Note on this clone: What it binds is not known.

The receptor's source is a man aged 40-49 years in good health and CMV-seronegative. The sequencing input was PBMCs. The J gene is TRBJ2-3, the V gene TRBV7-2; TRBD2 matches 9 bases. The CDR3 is CASSFSVSGGRNTQYF. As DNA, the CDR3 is TGTGCCAGCAGCTTTTCGGTTAGCGGGGGTAGGAATACGCAGTATTTT.